The 15 T cell receptor beta chains given below trace back to one sample, sequenced in a study of blood T cell repertoires in COVID-19. Profiling relied on immunoSEQ multiplex PCR, and the TCRdb table lists in-frame clones only, not all of them. The sample consists of roughly 250,000 clones, about four fifths of them appearing once. The specimen sequenced was peripheral blood. These receptors all stem from a woman older than 75 with acute or convalescent COVID-19.

This chain joins TRBV16 and TRBJ1-6, with D maybe TRBD1 (6 bases). The V gene's germline CDR1 is KGHSY and CDR2 FQNENV. The CDR3 loop spans 17 amino acids. The germline V and J ends were trimmed by 4 bases and 7 bases, with 20 bases remaining between them. CDR3 nucleotide sequence: TGTGCCAGCAGCCCGGATGGCAGGGGCCGCGGGAATTCACCCCTCCACTTT. This translates into CASSPDGRGRGNSPLHF. Using reference TRBV16 and TRBJ1-6 for the parts outside the CDR3, the full variable domain is GEEVAQTPKHLVRGEGQKAKLYCAPIKGHSYVFWYQQVLKNEFKFLISFQNENVFDETGMPKERFSAKCLPNSPCSLEIQATKLEDSAVYFCASSPDGRGRGNSPLHFGNGTRLTVT.

The V gene is TRBV3-1 (or the pseudogene TRBV3-2), the J gene TRBJ2-7; D remains ambiguous. V shed 4 bases and J shed 3 bases, with 19 bases lying between them. Germline assignment: CDR1 LGHDT and CDR2 YNNKEL (reference sequence). The CDR3 contains 16 residues. CDR3 coding DNA: TGTGCCAGCAGCCCCTATGCCGGGTCTTCGAGCTACGAGCAGTACTTC. This codes for CASSPYAGSSSYEQYF.

V usage is TRBV24-1 and J usage is TRBJ2-2, with 7 nucleotides matching TRBD1. The CDR3 is made up of 16 amino acids. The germline V gene encodes CDR1 KGHDR and CDR2 SFDVKD. The J segment lost 3 bases and the V segment lost 2 bases, leaving 5 bases of the junction unmatched. In DNA form, the CDR3 reads TGTGCCACCAGTGATTCCGACAGGGTCTACACCGGGGAGCTGTTTTTT. Translating gives CATSDSDRVYTGELFF.

This sequence joins TRBV28 and TRBJ2-7; a weak D match, TRBD2 (5 bases). Germline V gene lookup returns CDR1 MDHEN and CDR2 SYDVKM. V lost 6 bases and J 1 base, leaving 10 bases between the germline ends. The CDR3 loop spans 13 amino acids. The chain's CDR3 is CASSFPGSYEQYF. The CDR3 DNA is TGTGCCAGCAGCTTTCCGGGGTCCTACGAGCAGTACTTC.

The chain uses TRBV5-1 and TRBJ2-2; D possibly corresponds to TRBD1 (6 bases). Looked up from germline, CDR1 is SGHRS and CDR2 is YFSETQ. This CDR3 comprises 16 residues. V lost 3 bases, J lost 0 bases, and 12 bases lay in between. The CDR3: CASSSQGSTNTGELFF. For the CDR3, the DNA is TGCGCCAGCAGCTCTCAGGGGAGCACGAACACCGGGGAGCTGTTTTTT.

The chain uses TRBV29-1 and TRBJ1-1; 8 bases align to TRBD1. J gave up 4 bases and V 8 bases, and 9 bases lay outside the gene matches. CDR3 length: 13 amino acids. Germline assignment: CDR1 SQVTM and CDR2 ANQGSEA. The CDR3 sequence: CSTRQGMGTEAFF. In DNA, the CDR3 is TGCAGCACCAGACAGGGGATGGGCACTGAAGCTTTCTTT.

The gene calls are TRBV3-1 (or the pseudogene TRBV3-2) and TRBJ2-3; the D is unclear. The germline V and J ends were trimmed by 1 base and 2 bases, with 7 bases remaining between them. The CDR3 extends over 14 amino acids. In germline, CDR1 is LGHDT, CDR2 YNNKEL (reference sequence). CDR3 bases: TGTGCCAGCAGCCAAGGACTGATCACAGATACGCAGTATTTT. Amino acid sequence: CASSQGLITDTQYF.

The chain couples TRBV5-4 to TRBJ1-1, with D possibly matching TRBD1 (5 bases). The germline V gene encodes CDR1 SGHNT and CDR2 YYREEE (reference sequence). The CDR3 runs 15 residues. The germline V and J ends were trimmed by 4 bases and 0 bases, with 13 bases remaining between them. CDR3 sequence reads: CASSPSGHLNTEAFF. The CDR3 nucleotides read TGTGCCAGCAGCCCCTCTGGACACTTGAACACTGAAGCTTTCTTT.

This clone was seen more than once but under ten times. The chain carries TRBV30 and TRBJ1-2, with TRBD1 identical over 8 bases. The CDR3 sequence is 12 residues long. Trimming took 3 bases from V and 8 from J; bases not matched to a gene: 5. CDR1 is GTSNPN and CDR2 is SVGIG in the germline V gene (reference sequence). CDR3 in DNA: TGTGCCTGGAGAACAGGGGGAGGCGGCTACACCTTC. Translating gives CAWRTGGGGYTF. Based on the CDR3 plus reference TRBV30 and TRBJ1-2, the full variable domain is SQTIHQWPATLVQPVGSPLSLECTVEGTSNPNLYWYRQAAGRGLQLLFYSVGIGQISSEVPQNLSASRPQDRQFILSSKKLLLSDSGFYLCAWRTGGGGYTFGSGTRLTVV.

This clone was seen a handful of times. The chain is built from TRBV3-1 (or the pseudogene TRBV3-2) and TRBJ2-4; D remains unclear. The germline gives CDR1 LGHDT, CDR2 YNNKEL (reference sequence). Trimming removed 5 bases at V and 9 bases at J, with 11 bases between. CDR3 length equals 12 residues. In DNA form, the CDR3 reads TGTGCCAGCAGCGATACCCCGAGCATTCAGTACTTC. This codes for CASSDTPSIQYF.

The chain links TRBV28 to TRBJ2-6; weak D call: TRBD2 (5 bases). CDR1 is MDHEN, CDR2 SYDVKM, per germline. The V end was cut by 2 bases, the J end by 2 bases, with 7 bases between. CDR3 length: 15 amino acids. For the CDR3, the DNA is TGTGCCAGCAGTTTACGGGGAACTGGGGCCAACGTCCTGACTTTC. It specifies CASSLRGTGANVLTF.

The chain employs TRBV4-1 and TRBJ1-1; 11 nucleotides agree with TRBD1. The CDR3 is 18 residues long. CDR1 and CDR2 from the germline V gene are MGHRA and YSYEKL. After removal of 2 bases from V and 4 bases from J, the junction contained 12 bases not matched to a gene. The DNA for the CDR3 is TGCGCCAGCAGCCAACGCTACCAGGGACAGGGGGAGACCACTGAAGCTTTCTTT. This translates into CASSQRYQGQGETTEAFF.

The CDR3 here is CASSEGALSLQPQHF. CDR3 in DNA: TGCGCCAGCAGTGAGGGGGCGTTATCTCTTCAGCCCCAGCATTTT. The chain couples TRBV10-2 to TRBJ1-5; maybe TRBD1 (5 bases). The germline gives CDR1 WSHSY, CDR2 SAAADI. The CDR3 totals 15 residues. V was shortened by 2 bases and J by 6 bases, with 14 bases between the two germline ends.

The chain uses TRBV19 and TRBJ1-5; maybe TRBD1 (5 bases). The V gene's germline CDR1 is LNHDA and CDR2 SQIVND (reference sequence). This CDR3 region has 13 residues. Trimming left V 6 bases short and J 3 bases short, with 9 bases between. The CDR3 coding sequence is TGTGCCAGTAGCTCAGGGTACAATCAGCCCCAGCATTTT. Translation: CASSSGYNQPQHF.

The V and J genes are TRBV3-1 (or the pseudogene TRBV3-2) and TRBJ2-3; the match to TRBD2 covers 12 bases. Germline lookup yields CDR1 LGHDT and CDR2 YNNKEL (reference sequence). The ends lost 3 bases at V and 1 base at J; junction bases unmatched: 2. CDR3 length equals 16 residues. CDR3 protein: CASSHRLAGGTDTQYF. Here the CDR3 DNA reads TGTGCCAGCAGCCACCGACTAGCGGGGGGCACAGATACGCAGTATTTT.